The clone carrying this T cell receptor beta chain was seen a handful of times. Its target is not known. 5'RACE with constant-segment primers built TCRalpha and TCRbeta cDNA libraries with UMIs. TCRdb re-analysed the 5' RACE reads in MiXCR, keeping a single row per CDR3 protein. The sample contains 350,000 to 500,000 distinct CDR3 sequences, more than 15% of which appear only once. This sample is drawn from a study of T-cell memory formation after mild COVID-19. Points from the study as a whole: Researchers report contracting CD4+ clones mostly in CM and EM, with CD8+ clones in EMRA.

Germline CDR1 is MNHEY and CDR2 is SVGAGI. V was clipped by 8 bases and J by 0 bases; unmatched bases: 6. This CDR3 contains 15 residues. The rearrangement uses TRBV6-5 and TRBJ1-1; 10 positions agree with TRBD1. The clonotype was recovered from a man aged 18 to 30 who had mild COVID-19 (a few samples of this study predate the infection). Cell type and time point are not known. Material: PBMCs or a T cell subset sorted from them (not recorded which). This chain's CDR3 is CASRWDRGLNTEAFF. The CDR3 coding sequence is TGTGCCAGCCGGTGGGACAGGGGCCTGAACACTGAAGCTTTCTTT.